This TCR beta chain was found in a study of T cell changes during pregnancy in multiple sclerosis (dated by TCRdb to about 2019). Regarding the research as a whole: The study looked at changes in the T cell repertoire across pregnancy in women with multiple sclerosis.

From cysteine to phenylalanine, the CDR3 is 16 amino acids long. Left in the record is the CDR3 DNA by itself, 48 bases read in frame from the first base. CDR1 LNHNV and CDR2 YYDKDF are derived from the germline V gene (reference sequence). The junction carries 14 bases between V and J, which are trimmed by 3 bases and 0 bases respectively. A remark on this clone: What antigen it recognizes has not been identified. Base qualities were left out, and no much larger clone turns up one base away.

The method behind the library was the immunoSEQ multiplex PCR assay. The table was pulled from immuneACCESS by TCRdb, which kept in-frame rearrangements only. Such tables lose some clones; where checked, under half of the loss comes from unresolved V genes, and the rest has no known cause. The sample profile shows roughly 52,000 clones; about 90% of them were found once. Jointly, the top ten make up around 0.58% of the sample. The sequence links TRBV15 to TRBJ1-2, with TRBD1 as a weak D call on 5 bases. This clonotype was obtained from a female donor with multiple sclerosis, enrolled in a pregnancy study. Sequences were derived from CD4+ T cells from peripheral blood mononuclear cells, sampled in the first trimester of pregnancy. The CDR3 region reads CATSREKLTANYGYTF. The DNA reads TGTGCCACCAGCAGGGAAAAGTTGACAGCTAACTATGGCTACACCTTC. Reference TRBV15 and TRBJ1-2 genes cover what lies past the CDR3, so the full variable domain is DAMVIQNPRYQVTQFGKPVTLSCSQTLNHNVMYWYQQKSSQAPKLLFHYYDKDFNNEADTPDNFQSRRPNTSFCFLDIRSPGLGDTAMYLCATSREKLTANYGYTFGSGTRLTVV.